This entry features one TCR beta chain sequence. Its antigen is not yet known. Base-call qualities are not available, and no considerably larger clone is one nucleotide away. Whole blood was collected in K2EDTA tubes by collaborating institutions according to the institutions' own protocols. For TCRbeta analysis, collaborators shipped samples in one of three forms: frozen whole blood, isolated PBMCs, or DNA extracted from either of those sample types. TCRbeta CDR3 regions were amplified from genomic DNA using the immunoSEQ Assay, a bias-controlled multiplex PCR. The authors' pipeline ran thus. The number of nucleated cells in each sample was estimated from the amplification of reference gene primers within the assay. To quantify the absolute abundance of each unique TCRbeta CDR3 rearrangement, sequence reads were collapsed and filtered. For each sample, productive Simpson clonality was calculated as the square root of Simpson's diversity index across productive rearrangements. The table comes from immuneACCESS by way of TCRdb, which keeps in-frame sequences with V and J called. Part of the clones is missing from these tables; in studies checked, under half for an unresolved V gene and the rest for unknown reasons. V and J calls and clone size are given by that table; D and trimming were obtained from the DNA. Counted in this sample were roughly 150,000 clones; 70% to 80% of them appeared once. The ten largest clones represent roughly 8% of the sample.

This record comes from a study of blood T cell repertoires in COVID-19 (dated by TCRdb to about 2020). For context, the study as a whole: Samples from collaborators originated in the United States, Italy and Spain and spanned both the acute and convalescent phases of COVID-19. The repertoires were released in a freely available public database intended as a resource for research on the immune response to SARS-CoV-2. Deeply sampled blood TCRbeta repertoires from subjects exposed to, actively infected with, or recovered from COVID-19 were included in the dataset. Nearly every sample came with metadata listing a de-identified subject ID, COVID-19 status, age in years and sex. Where HLA class I and class II types were available, the types were taken from metadata supplied by the sample provider, not from assay-based typing. The prospective study material was composed of cDNA or gDNA derived from T cells, B-cell-depleted T cells, or PBMCs. The samples were drawn from two sources: the first 160 participants of the ongoing ImmuneRACE study, and about 1,300 subjects contributed by 6 global collaborators. Overall study outcomes, separate from this receptor: The quantity of clinical and demographic metadata differed by source and by participant and was supplied without curation.

In the germline V gene (reference sequence), CDR1 corresponds to LGHDT and CDR2 to YNNKEL. The trim is 2 bases for V and 2 bases for J, with a gap of 16 bases between the germline ends. Spanning cysteine to phenylalanine, the CDR3 consists of 16 amino acids. Just CDR3 DNA is preserved here, 48 bases in frame from base 1. The material sequenced was peripheral blood. The rearranged chain carries TRBV3-1 (or the pseudogene TRBV3-2) and TRBJ2-7; TRBD2 is a possible D gene, resting on 6 matching bases. This clonotype was obtained from a man aged 60 to 75 with acute or convalescent COVID-19. The CDR3 amino acid sequence is: CASSQRSKTGAYEQYF. The DNA sequence is as follows: TGTGCCAGCAGCCAAAGGTCTAAGACGGGGGCCTACGAGCAGTACTTC.